Following are 20 T cell receptor beta chains from one sample sequenced in a study of T-cell reconstitution after alpha-beta-depleted transplantation in children (dated by TCRdb to the mid-2010s). Per the publication, the treatment or condition label means: allogeneic hematopoietic cell transplantation with graft depleted of TCRalphabeta T cells and CD19 B cells. Libraries came from PCR. For sequencing, an Illumina HiSeq 2500 was employed. To normalize quantification of the TCRbeta repertoire, the TCR libraries were built with molecular barcoding that relied on unique molecular identifiers. In TCRdb, the public reads were trimmed at Q25 with fastp and aligned with MiXCR, with productive beta chains retained. When rows share a CDR3 protein, they turn into one entry using the most common DNA and genes. Here the sample has some 300,000 distinct CDR3 sequences; 10% occur a single time. Less than 8% of the sample lies in the top ten.

The sequenced sample was PBMCs, obtained before TCRalphabeta/CD19-depleted stem cell transplant. The origin of the receptors is a boy under two years old with acute myeloid leukemia, due to receive a stem cell transplant.

This clonotype was seen many times. This chain joins TRBV5-1 and TRBJ1-6; D is unclear. In germline, CDR1 is SGHRS, CDR2 YFSETQ. This CDR3 comprises 15 residues. Trimming took 2 bases from V and 7 from J, leaving 13 bases between them. Written as DNA, the CDR3 is TGCGCCAGCAGCTTCGGATCCTCAAGGAATTCACCCCTCCACTTT. It specifies CASSFGSSRNSPLHF.

The rearrangement joins TRBV18 to TRBJ2-7; D is ambiguous. Trimming removed 0 bases at V and 0 bases at J, with 9 bases between. This CDR3 is 15 amino acids long. Germline V gene sequence: CDR1 KGHSH, CDR2 LQKENI. The CDR3 is CASSPPGLSSYEQYF. The CDR3 nucleotides read TGTGCCAGCTCACCACCAGGCCTGAGCTCCTACGAGCAGTACTTC.

This clonotype appeared many times. The V gene is TRBV5-1, the J gene TRBJ2-1; 8 bases are a match to TRBD1. This CDR3 has 15 amino acids. V shed 2 bases and J 7 bases; nucleotides not matched to a gene: 8. Germline V CDR1 and CDR2: SGHRS, YFSETQ. DNA for the CDR3: TGCGCCAGCAGCTTAGGGCAGGGGGCTCGGAATGAGCAGTTCTTC. This sequence encodes CASSLGQGARNEQFF.

This clonotype showed up many times. The genes are TRBV27 and TRBJ2-2, with 11 bases fitting TRBD2. Germline loops: CDR1 MNHEY, CDR2 SMNVEV (reference sequence). The CDR3 loop spans 17 amino acids. V lost 6 bases to trimming and J lost 4 bases; unmatched junction nucleotides: 10. The CDR3 DNA reads as TGTGCCAGCAGCCAACACTTAACTAGCGGGGGCACCGGGGAGCTGTTTTTT. It encodes CASSQHLTSGGTGELFF.

The sample holds many counts of this clonotype. An end of the junction does not agree with germline; a read error may underlie this. V is TRBV5-6 and J is TRBJ1-2; no clear D gene. Germline V gene data show CDR1 as SGHDT and CDR2 as YYEEEE. The CDR3 has 12 residues. Written as DNA, the CDR3 is TGTGCCAGCAGCTCCAACCCGTATGTCTACACCTTC. Its protein is CASSSNPYVYTF.

This clonotype was found many times. The V call is TRBV7-2, the J call TRBJ2-3; no clear D gene. CDR3 size: 12 residues. V lost 5 bases and J 5 bases, leaving 8 bases between the germline ends. CDR1 and CDR2 from the germline V gene are SGHTA and FQGNSA. DNA for the CDR3: TGTGCCAGCAGCGTAGTGGGAGATACGCAGTATTTT. Protein sequence: CASSVVGDTQYF.

In this sample, this clonotype turned up many times. The chain has TRBV29-1 and TRBJ2-5; tentatively, D is TRBD1 or TRBD2 (5 bases each). Germline V CDR1 and CDR2: SQVTM, ANQGSEA. The V gene lost 6 bases and the J gene lost 1 base, with 18 bases spanning the gap. This CDR3 has 15 residues. The CDR3 protein is CSVAAGTARQETQYF. Written as DNA, the CDR3 is TGCAGCGTAGCAGCCGGGACGGCCCGCCAAGAGACCCAGTACTTC. Variable domain in full (rest from reference TRBV29-1 and TRBJ2-5): SAVISQKPSRDICQRGTSLTIQCQVDSQVTMMFWYRQQPGQSLTLIATANQGSEATYESGFVIDKFPISRPNLTFSTLTVSNMSPEDSSIYLCSVAAGTARQETQYFGPGTRLLVL.

The V gene is TRBV3-1, the J gene TRBJ2-2; D is possibly TRBD1 or TRBD2 (6 bases each). Germline CDR1 LGHDT, CDR2 YNNKEL (reference sequence). V was shortened by 8 bases and J by 7 bases, with 20 bases between the two germline ends. This CDR3 region has 15 residues. The CDR3 DNA reads TGTGCCAGCCAGGGGACTTTCCAGAACGGCGGGGAGCTGTTTTTT. Translation: CASQGTFQNGGELFF.

There are many counts of this clonotype. V gene TRBV12-3 or TRBV12-4 combines with J gene TRBJ1-2, with 8 bases identical to TRBD1. V was clipped by 6 bases and J by 6 bases; unmatched bases: 6. The CDR3 consists of 13 residues. This CDR3 reads CASSPGQVHGYTF. CDR3 sequence (DNA): TGTGCCAGCAGCCCGGGACAGGTTCATGGCTACACCTTC.

This clonotype has at least ten counts. The genes are TRBV19 and TRBJ2-5; D might be TRBD1 (5 bases). The V end was cut by 8 bases, the J end by 1 base, with 8 bases between. Germline CDR1 LNHDA, CDR2 SQIVND (reference sequence). This CDR3 comprises 12 residues. The CDR3 DNA follows: TGTGCCAGTGGCAGGGCCCAAGAGACCCAGTACTTC. Amino acids: CASGRAQETQYF.

This clonotype was picked up many times. The chain employs TRBV5-1 and TRBJ2-1, with 9 bases identical to TRBD2. This CDR3 contains 16 residues. Germline CDR1 and CDR2: SGHRS and YFSETQ. V was clipped by 4 bases and J by 7 bases; unmatched bases: 12. Here the CDR3 reads CASSPLAGGPGNEQFF. CDR3 in DNA: TGCGCCAGCAGCCCGTTGGCGGGGGGGCCGGGAAATGAGCAGTTCTTC.

Ten or more counts support this clonotype. V and J are TRBV27 and TRBJ2-1, with TRBD2 matching 7 bases. Trimming cost V 6 bases and J 7 bases; bases outside gene matches: 6. The CDR3 loop spans 13 amino acids. In germline, CDR1 is MNHEY, CDR2 SMNVEV (reference sequence). CDR3 nucleotide sequence: TGTGCCAGCAGCTACGGACTAGGTAATGAGCAGTTCTTC. Amino acid sequence: CASSYGLGNEQFF.

The chain combines TRBV11-2 with TRBJ2-1; D may be TRBD2 (5 bases). V gave up 0 bases and J gave up 5 bases, with 11 bases separating them. This CDR3 is built from 15 residues. Germline V CDR1 and CDR2: SGHAT, FQNNGV. CDR3 nucleotides: TGTGCCAGCAGCTTAGACAACGGGATTCACAATGAGCAGTTCTTC. It specifies CASSLDNGIHNEQFF.

This clonotype has a count of ten or more. This rearrangement joins TRBV6-1 to TRBJ1-5; D is perhaps TRBD1 (6 bases). V was clipped by 6 bases and J by 0 bases, with 15 bases between them. Germline CDR1 reads MNHNS; CDR2 reads SASEGT. There are 16 residues in the CDR3. CDR3 in DNA: TGTGCCAGCAGCCCCGACAGGAGATATAGCAATCAGCCCCAGCATTTT. This sequence encodes CASSPDRRYSNQPQHF.

Note on this clonotype: This may arise from a read error, as a much more abundant clone is one base away. The V and J genes are TRBV12-3 or TRBV12-4 and TRBJ2-7; D perhaps matches TRBD1 (6 bases). This CDR3 is built from 14 residues. The CDR3 DNA reads as TGTGCCAACAGTTTAGTGGAGGACAGCTACGAGCAGTACTTC. Protein product: CANSLVEDSYEQYF.

Within the sample, this clonotype is medium-sized. The chain joins TRBV11-2 to TRBJ2-2; no clear D. In germline, CDR1 is SGHAT, CDR2 FQNNGV. This CDR3 comprises 13 residues. The V and J ends lost 3 bases and 6 bases respectively, with 8 bases between them. CDR3 DNA: TGTGCCAGCAGCTTTCAGGTGGCCGGGGAGCTGTTTTTT. Encoded protein: CASSFQVAGELFF.

A remark on this clonotype: A clone one base away is much larger, so this may be a read error. V is TRBV27 and J is TRBJ2-1; 12 nucleotides line up with TRBD2. V gave up 2 bases and J gave up 3 bases; unmatched junction bases: 8. The CDR3 contains 18 residues. Per the germline V gene, CDR1 is MNHEY and CDR2 is SMNVEV (reference sequence). CDR3 sequence (DNA): TGTGCCAGCAGTTTACGGCTAGCGGGAGGGGGGTGCTACAATGAGCAGTTCTTC. Its protein product is CASSLRLAGGGCYNEQFF.

V gene TRBV29-1 combines with J gene TRBJ1-1, with D possibly TRBD1 on 6 matching bases. This CDR3 contains 13 residues. The germline V gene has CDR1 SQVTM and CDR2 ANQGSEA. V lost 7 bases to trimming and J lost 1 base, with 13 bases between them. CDR3 sequence: CSATTGTNTEAFF. The CDR3 DNA reads TGCAGCGCCACCACAGGGACGAACACTGAAGCTTTCTTT.

This clonotype occurred many times. This CDR3 is CATPGLEETQYF. CDR3 bases: TGTGCCACTCCAGGGTTGGAAGAGACCCAGTACTTC. V is TRBV19 and J is TRBJ2-5; weak D call: TRBD1 (5 bases). V was clipped by 10 bases and J by 3 bases, with 12 bases between them. CDR3 size: 12 residues. Germline V gene sequence: CDR1 LNHDA, CDR2 SQIVND (reference sequence).

The table lists this clonotype with many counts. This chain connects TRBV7-3 to TRBJ2-1; 7 bases fit TRBD2. CDR3 length: 17 residues. Germline CDR1 reads SGHTA; CDR2 reads FQGTGA. Germline trimming cut 2 bases from V and 2 bases from J; bases unmatched to any gene: 9. CDR3 region: CASSLVGGGGPYNEQFF. The DNA for the CDR3 is TGTGCCAGCAGCTTAGTGGGTGGGGGAGGGCCCTACAATGAGCAGTTCTTC.